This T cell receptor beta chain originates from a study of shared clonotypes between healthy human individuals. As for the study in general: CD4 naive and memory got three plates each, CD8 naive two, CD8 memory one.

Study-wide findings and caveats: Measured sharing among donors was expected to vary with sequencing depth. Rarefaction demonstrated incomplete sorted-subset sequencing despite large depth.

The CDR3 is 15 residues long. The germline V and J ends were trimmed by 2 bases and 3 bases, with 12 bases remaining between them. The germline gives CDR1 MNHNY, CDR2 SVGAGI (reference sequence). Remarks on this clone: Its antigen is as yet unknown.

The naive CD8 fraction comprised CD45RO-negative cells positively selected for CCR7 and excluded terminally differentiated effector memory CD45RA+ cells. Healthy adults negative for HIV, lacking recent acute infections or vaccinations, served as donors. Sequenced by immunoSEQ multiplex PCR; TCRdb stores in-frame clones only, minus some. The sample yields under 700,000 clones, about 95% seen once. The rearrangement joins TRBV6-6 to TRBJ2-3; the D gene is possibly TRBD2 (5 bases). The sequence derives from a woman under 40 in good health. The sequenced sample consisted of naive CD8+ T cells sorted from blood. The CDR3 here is CASSYKGASTDTQYF. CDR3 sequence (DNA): TGTGCCAGCAGTTACAAGGGAGCCTCAACAGATACGCAGTATTTT.